This T cell receptor beta chain was identified in a study of STAT5B mutations in CD4+ large granular lymphocyte leukemia. Sequencing was performed with immunoSEQ multiplex PCR; in TCRdb, only in-frame clones are kept and a portion is missing. The profile shows 20,000 to 25,000 clones, 74% of them singletons. On this clone itself: Its antigen is not identified.

Germline-derived CDR1 and CDR2 are SGHAT and FQNNGV. V shed 5 bases and J 8 bases; nucleotides not matched to a gene: 12. The CDR3 sequence is 15 residues long. General observations from the study: Without putative leukemic clones, patient CD4-sorted repertoires remained more clonal than healthy CD4+ repertoires. TRBV06-family usage was enriched in top patient clones (8/27) versus controls (2/35).

This sequence was found in a human donor in good health. Sequenced: CD4+ T cells from blood buffy coats. V gene TRBV11-2 combines with J gene TRBJ2-1, with TRBD2 matching over 7 bases. CDR3 protein: CASSLLLGGEDEQFF. In nucleotides, the CDR3 is TGTGCCAGCAGCCTTCTTTTGGGGGGGGAGGATGAGCAGTTCTTC.